This T cell receptor (beta chain) was sequenced for a study of blood T cells in healthy people across ages. Concerning this clonotype: Its antigen is still unknown. A much larger clone sits a single nucleotide away, making a read error possible.

The germline CDR1 and CDR2 sequences are ENHRY and SYGVKD. The CDR3 runs to 15 residues. Then a second PCR, running about 6 to 12 cycles, was carried out with a sample-barcoded 5' primer and a J-beta primer mix. TCRdb redid the calling of the 5' RACE reads with MiXCR, one entry per CDR3 protein. The data contain roughly 650,000 distinct CDR3 sequences, roughly 30% of them seen just once; the ten biggest clones take up roughly 15%. Findings and limits, study-wide: A roughly linear age-dependent decrease characterized TCR beta diversity per million T cells.

V usage is TRBV10-3 and J usage is TRBJ1-5; D remains ambiguous. This sequence originates from a woman over 75 in good health. Source material: blood. As DNA, the CDR3 is TGTGCCATCAGTGAGTCAAAGACGAACAATCAGTCCCAGCATTTT. Its translation is CAISESKTNNQSQHF.